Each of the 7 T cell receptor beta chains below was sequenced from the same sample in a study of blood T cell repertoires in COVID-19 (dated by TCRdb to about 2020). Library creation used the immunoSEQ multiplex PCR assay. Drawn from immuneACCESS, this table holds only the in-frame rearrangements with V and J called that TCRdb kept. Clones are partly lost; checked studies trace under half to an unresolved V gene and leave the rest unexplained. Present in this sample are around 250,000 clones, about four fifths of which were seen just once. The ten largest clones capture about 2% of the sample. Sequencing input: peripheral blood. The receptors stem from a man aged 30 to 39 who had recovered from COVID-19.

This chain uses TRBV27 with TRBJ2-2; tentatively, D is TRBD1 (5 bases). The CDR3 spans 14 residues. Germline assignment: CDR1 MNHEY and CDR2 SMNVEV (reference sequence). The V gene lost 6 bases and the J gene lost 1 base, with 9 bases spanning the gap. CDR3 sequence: CASRNTGNTGELFF. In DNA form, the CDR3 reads TGTGCCAGCAGAAACACAGGGAACACCGGGGAGCTGTTTTTT.

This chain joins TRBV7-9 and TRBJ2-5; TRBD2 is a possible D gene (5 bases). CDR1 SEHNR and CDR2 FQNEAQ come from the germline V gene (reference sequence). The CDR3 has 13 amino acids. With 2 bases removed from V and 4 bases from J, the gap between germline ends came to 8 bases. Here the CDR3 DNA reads TGTGCCAGCAGCTTATCCGAGGGAGAGACCCAGTACTTC. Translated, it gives CASSLSEGETQYF. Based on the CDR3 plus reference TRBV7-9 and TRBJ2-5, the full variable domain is DTGVSQNPRHKITKRGQNVTFRCDPISEHNRLYWYRQTLGQGPEFLTYFQNEAQLEKSRLLSDRFSAERPKGSFSTLEIQRTEQGDSAMYLCASSLSEGETQYFGPGTRLLVL.

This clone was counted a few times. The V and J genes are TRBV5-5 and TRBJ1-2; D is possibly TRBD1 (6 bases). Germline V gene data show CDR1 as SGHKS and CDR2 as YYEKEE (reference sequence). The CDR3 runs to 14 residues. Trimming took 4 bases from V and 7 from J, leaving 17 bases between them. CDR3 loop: CASSLQTGLGGYTF. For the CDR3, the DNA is TGTGCCAGCAGCCTACAGACAGGTCTAGGTGGCTACACCTTC.

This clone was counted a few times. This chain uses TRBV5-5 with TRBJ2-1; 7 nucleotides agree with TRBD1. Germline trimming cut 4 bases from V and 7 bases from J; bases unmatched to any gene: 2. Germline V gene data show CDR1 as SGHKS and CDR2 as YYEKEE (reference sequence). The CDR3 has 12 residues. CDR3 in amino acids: CASSPTGNEQFF. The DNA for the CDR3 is TGTGCCAGCAGCCCGACAGGGAATGAGCAGTTCTTC. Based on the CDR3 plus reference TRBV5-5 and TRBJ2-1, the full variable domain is DAGVTQSPTHLIKTRGQQVTLRCSPISGHKSVSWYQQVLGQGPQFIFQYYEKEERGRGNFPDRFSARQFPNYSSELNVNALLLGDSALYLCASSPTGNEQFFGPGTRLTVL.

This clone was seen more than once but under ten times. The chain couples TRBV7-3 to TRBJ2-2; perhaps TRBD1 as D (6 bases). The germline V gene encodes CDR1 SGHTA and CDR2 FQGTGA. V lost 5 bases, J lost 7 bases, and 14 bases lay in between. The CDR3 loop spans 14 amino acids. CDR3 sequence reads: CASSPQGSHGELFF. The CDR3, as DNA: TGTGCCAGCAGCCCCCAGGGGAGTCACGGGGAGCTGTTTTTT.

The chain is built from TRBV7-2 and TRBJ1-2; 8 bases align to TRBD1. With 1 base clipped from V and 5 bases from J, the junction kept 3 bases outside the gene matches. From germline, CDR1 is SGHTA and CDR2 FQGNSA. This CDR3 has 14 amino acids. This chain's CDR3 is CASSLGTGLYGYTF. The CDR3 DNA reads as TGTGCCAGCAGCTTAGGGACAGGGCTTTATGGCTACACCTTC.

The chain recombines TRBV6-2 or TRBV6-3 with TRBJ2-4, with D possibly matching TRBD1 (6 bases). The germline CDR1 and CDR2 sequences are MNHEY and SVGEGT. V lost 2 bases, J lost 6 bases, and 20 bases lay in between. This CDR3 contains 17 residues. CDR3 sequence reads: CASSYQGPAYLGNIQYF. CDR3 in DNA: TGTGCCAGCAGTTACCAGGGGCCAGCCTATCTCGGAAACATTCAGTACTTC.